Shown below are 11 T cell receptor beta chains from a single sample sequenced in a study of T cell responses to AZD1222 COVID-19 vaccine. Measured with immunoSEQ multiplex PCR; TCRdb has only the in-frame clones, and not every one. The sample lists roughly 170,000 clones, around 93% occurring once. The sample was peripheral blood, taken on day 0 of AZD1222 vaccination. All receptors come from an adult in good health.

This chain uses TRBV12-3 or TRBV12-4 with TRBJ1-1; D remains ambiguous. V was trimmed by 8 bases and J by 8 bases, leaving 15 bases between them. This CDR3 is 12 amino acids long. The CDR3, as DNA: TGTGCCAGCGAATTGGGGTCGTCGGAAGCTTTCTTT. This sequence encodes CASELGSSEAFF.

This chain uses TRBV10-2 with TRBJ2-7, with D perhaps TRBD1 or TRBD2 (6 bases each). Trimming removed 4 bases at V and 0 bases at J, with 16 bases between. Germline V gene lookup returns CDR1 WSHSY and CDR2 SAAADI. The CDR3 runs to 16 residues. CDR3 DNA sequence: TGCGCCAGCAGTGGACTAGACCAGGGGTTCTCCTACGAGCAGTACTTC. Translation: CASSGLDQGFSYEQYF.

Note on this clone: Different DNA sequences within this sample yield the same CDR3. The V call is TRBV5-1, the J call TRBJ1-1; D gene unclear. Germline CDR1 SGHRS, CDR2 YFSETQ. The CDR3 is 13 residues long. Trimming took off 2 bases at V and 0 bases at J, with 5 bases between the two ends. The CDR3 nucleotides read TGCGCCAGCAGCTTAGGTTTGAACACTGAAGCTTTCTTT. As protein: CASSLGLNTEAFF. The full variable domain, in which reference TRBV5-1 and TRBJ1-1 provide the parts outside the CDR3, is KAGVTQTPRYLIKTRGQQVTLSCSPISGHRSVSWYQQTPGQGLQFLFEYFSETQRNKGNFPGRFSGRQFSNSRSEMNVSTLELGDSALYLCASSLGLNTEAFFGQGTRLTVV.

This clone was detected only a few times. Germline and junction disagree at one end, which may indicate a read error. The chain links TRBV7-7 to TRBJ2-2; no clear D gene. The length of the CDR3 is 14 residues. The germline gives CDR1 SSHAT, CDR2 FNYEAQ (reference sequence). The CDR3 DNA follows: TGTGCTAGCAGCTTAGATCTCTCCACCGGGGAGCTGTTTTTT. Protein: CASSLDLSTGELFF.

Remarks on this clone: One end of the junction fails to match germline, which may point to a read error. The V gene is TRBV7-7, the J gene TRBJ2-7; D perhaps matches TRBD2 (6 bases). The CDR3 spans 15 residues. The germline V gene has CDR1 SSHAT and CDR2 FNYEAQ (reference sequence). The DNA for the CDR3 is TGTGCTAGCAGCCAAGAGGCGGGGTTATCCTACGAGCAGTACTTC. Protein product: CASSQEAGLSYEQYF.

The chain recombines TRBV2 with TRBJ1-1, with D hard to call. Germline V gene sequence: CDR1 SNHLY, CDR2 FYNNEI. V was shortened by 6 bases and J by 0 bases, with 11 bases between the two germline ends. CDR3 length equals 14 residues. CDR3 sequence: CASRINILNTEAFF. Here the CDR3 DNA reads TGTGCCAGCAGGATCAACATACTGAACACTGAAGCTTTCTTT.

The rearrangement uses TRBV5-1 and TRBJ2-2, with 13 bases aligning to TRBD2. J was trimmed by 5 bases and V by 4 bases; bases with no gene match: 5. The CDR3 length is 16 residues. CDR1 SGHRS and CDR2 YFSETQ come from the germline V gene. Written as DNA, the CDR3 is TGCGCCAGCAGCCGTGGACTAGCGGGGGATACCGGGGAGCTGTTTTTT. This gives the protein CASSRGLAGDTGELFF.

Details on this clone: Distinct nucleotide sequences in the sample also encode this CDR3. The chain combines TRBV6-1 with TRBJ1-1; D is uncertain. The germline gives CDR1 MNHNS, CDR2 SASEGT. The CDR3 length is 13 residues. Trimming removed 2 bases at V and 1 base at J, with 5 bases between. This chain's CDR3 is CASSERENTEAFF. The CDR3 nucleotides are TGTGCCAGCAGTGAAAGGGAGAACACTGAAGCTTTCTTT.

The V and J genes are TRBV3-1 (or the pseudogene TRBV3-2) and TRBJ2-7; 9 nucleotides agree with TRBD1. Germline CDR1 and CDR2: LGHDT and YNNKEL (reference sequence). V lost 1 base and J lost 1; bases outside the gene matches: 8. The CDR3 has 17 residues. The CDR3 here is CASSQAPGTGKSYEQYF. CDR3 nucleotides: TGTGCCAGCAGCCAAGCCCCCGGGACAGGGAAATCCTACGAGCAGTACTTC.

This clone appeared a single time. This chain links TRBV9 with TRBJ2-1; D unclear. V shed 2 bases and J shed 9 bases, with 12 bases lying between them. The CDR3 spans 13 residues. The germline V gene has CDR1 SGDLS and CDR2 YYNGEE. The CDR3 sequence is CASSVTVWSEQFF. CDR3 nucleotides: TGTGCCAGCAGCGTTACCGTTTGGTCTGAGCAGTTCTTC.

The chain combines TRBV14 with TRBJ2-2, with 11 bases matching TRBD1. CDR3 size: 15 residues. The germline V gene encodes CDR1 SGHDN and CDR2 FVKESK. V lost 2 bases to trimming and J lost 7 bases; unmatched junction nucleotides: 3. The CDR3: CASSQRTGGIGELFF. CDR3 nucleotides: TGTGCCAGCAGCCAAAGGACAGGGGGCATCGGGGAGCTGTTTTTT.